The rows below give T cell receptor beta chains drawn from one sample of a study of cytomegalovirus exposure and HLA in healthy donors. Sequenced by immunoSEQ multiplex PCR; TCRdb stores in-frame clones only, minus some. The data contain around 150,000 clones, around three quarters of them singletons. Sequencing used PBMCs. The receptors derive from a man in his forties or fifties in good health and CMV-seropositive. The CDR3 runs from the conserved cysteine through the conserved F or W. A D gene is named only where the DNA matches it firmly. Size tells how often a clone was seen (once, few, many) or the class of an expanded clone, and some rows leave it out.

>TRBV7-3|NA|TRBJ2-2|NA
CASSLTRGAGELFF
TGTGCCAGCAGCTTAACGCGCGGGGCCGGGGAGCTGTTTTTT
>TRBV27|NA|TRBJ2-1|NA
CASRELENEQFF
TGTGCCAGCAGAGAACTCGAAAATGAGCAGTTCTTC
>TRBV4-1|TRBD2|TRBJ2-1|few
CASSPRASGYNEQFF
TGCGCCAGCAGCCCAAGGGCTAGCGGCTACAATGAGCAGTTCTTC
>TRBV6-1|NA|TRBJ1-2|NA
CASNPGFRDGYTF
TGTGCCAGCAACCCGGGCTTCAGGGATGGCTACACCTTC
>TRBV6-5|TRBD1|TRBJ1-5|NA
CASSVGTGESQPQHF
TGTGCCAGCAGCGTAGGGACAGGGGAAAGTCAGCCCCAGCATTTT
>TRBV2|NA|TRBJ1-2|once
CASSEVLTLLQGYTF
TGTGCCAGCAGTGAAGTATTGACTCTACTGCAGGGCTACACCTTC
>TRBV7-3|TRBD1|TRBJ2-7|NA
CASSVGTGGEYEQYF
TGTGCCAGCAGCGTCGGGACAGGGGGAGAGTACGAGCAGTACTTC
>TRBV14|NA|TRBJ2-7|NA
CASSQVDRFSGKNPEQYF
TGTGCCAGCAGCCAAGTGGACAGGTTTAGCGGGAAAAACCCCGAGCAGTACTTC
>TRBV7-9|TRBD2|TRBJ2-1|NA
CASSPPSGRSNEQFF
TGTGCCAGCAGCCCCCCTAGCGGGAGAAGCAATGAGCAGTTCTTC
>TRBV7-9|TRBD1|TRBJ1-2|once
CASSLATGGQGAYGYTF
TGTGCCAGCAGCTTAGCAACGGGGGGACAGGGGGCGTACGGCTACACCTTC
>TRBV16|TRBD1|TRBJ2-7|NA
CASSQSGTGINEQYF
TGTGCCAGCAGCCAATCGGGGACAGGGATCAACGAGCAGTACTTC
>TRBV18|TRBD1|TRBJ1-1|NA
CASSQTGKDTEAFF
TGTGCCAGCTCTCAGACAGGGAAAGACACTGAAGCTTTCTTT
>TRBV6-6|NA|TRBJ2-1|NA
CASSPEGSGSYNEQFF
TGTGCCAGCAGCCCTGAAGGTAGCGGCTCCTACAATGAGCAGTTCTTC
>TRBV5-1|TRBD1|TRBJ1-2|once
CASSLGQGGLGYTF
TGCGCCAGCAGCCTGGGACAGGGTGGTTTAGGCTACACCTTC
>TRBV13|NA|TRBJ2-5|NA
CASSLRKVGGRGETQYF
TGTGCCAGCAGCTTAAGAAAGGTGGGGGGACGTGGAGAGACCCAGTACTTC
>TRBV5-1|TRBD2|TRBJ2-1|NA
CASSQSTLAGGYNEQFF
TGCGCCAGCAGCCAATCGACACTAGCGGGAGGGTACAATGAGCAGTTCTTC
>TRBV5-4|NA|TRBJ2-3|NA
CASSPGLVTDTQYF
TGTGCCAGCAGCCCGGGACTCGTCACAGATACGCAGTATTTT
>TRBV6-1|NA|TRBJ1-4|NA
CASSELEKLFF
TGTGCCAGCAGTGAACTGGAAAAACTGTTTTTT
>TRBV15|NA|TRBJ1-3|NA
CATSIDRYSGNTIYF
TGTGCCACCAGCATTGACAGGTATTCTGGAAACACCATATATTTT
>TRBV30|TRBD2|TRBJ2-7|NA
CAWSGTSGREQYF
TGTGCCTGGAGTGGGACTAGCGGGAGAGAGCAGTACTTC
>TRBV14|TRBD1|TRBJ1-4|NA
CASSQDLRGRREKLFF
TGTGCCAGCAGCCAAGATTTAAGGGGGCGACGTGAAAAACTGTTTTTT
>TRBV5-6|NA|TRBJ1-1|NA
CASSLAGSTMNTEAFF
TGTGCCAGCAGCTTGGCGGGGTCCACGATGAACACTGAAGCTTTCTTT
>TRBV10-2|TRBD2|TRBJ2-3|NA
CASRTSGWGDTQYF
TGCGCCAGCAGAACTAGCGGATGGGGGGATACGCAGTATTTT
>TRBV7-8|TRBD1|TRBJ1-4|NA
CASSLSWGTVGEKLFF
TGTGCCAGCAGCTTAAGTTGGGGGACAGTTGGTGAAAAACTGTTTTTT
>TRBV4-1|NA|TRBJ1-1|once
CASSQAVPGLMHSEAFF
TGCGCCAGCAGCCAAGCCGTCCCGGGACTGATGCACAGTGAAGCTTTCTTT
>TRBV6-1|NA|TRBJ2-5|NA
CAGSTGFVAQYF
TGTGCCGGGAGTACGGGGTTCGTGGCCCAGTACTTC
>TRBV2|NA|TRBJ2-5|few
CASRGTSSGRETQYF
TGTGCCAGCAGGGGAACATCATCCGGGAGAGAGACCCAGTACTTC
>TRBV2|NA|TRBJ1-5|NA
CASRDGAWGEQPQHF
TGTGCCAGCAGAGACGGGGCGTGGGGGGAACAGCCCCAGCATTTT
>TRBV7-8|NA|TRBJ1-1|NA
CASTLGGVGYTEAFF
TGTGCCAGCACCCTGGGGGGTGTGGGGTACACTGAAGCTTTCTTT
>TRBV4-1|TRBD2|TRBJ2-7|NA
CASSQVGLAGGPYEQYF
TGCGCCAGCAGCCAAGTTGGACTAGCGGGAGGGCCCTACGAGCAGTACTTC